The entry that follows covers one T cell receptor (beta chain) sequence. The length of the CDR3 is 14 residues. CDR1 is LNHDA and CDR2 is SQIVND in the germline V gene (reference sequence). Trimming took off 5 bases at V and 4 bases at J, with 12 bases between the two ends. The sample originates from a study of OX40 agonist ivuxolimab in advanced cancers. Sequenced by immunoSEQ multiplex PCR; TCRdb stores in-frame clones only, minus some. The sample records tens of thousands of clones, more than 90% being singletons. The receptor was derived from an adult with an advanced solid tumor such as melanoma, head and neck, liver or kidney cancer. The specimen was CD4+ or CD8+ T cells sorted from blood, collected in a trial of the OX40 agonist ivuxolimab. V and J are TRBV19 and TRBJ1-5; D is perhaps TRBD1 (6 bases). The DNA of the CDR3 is TGTGCCAGTAGTGCCCAGGGGTGGAATCAGCCCCAGCATTTT. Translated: CASSAQGWNQPQHF. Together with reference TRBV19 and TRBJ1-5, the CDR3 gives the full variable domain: DGGITQSPKYLFRKEGQNVTLSCEQNLNHDAMYWYRQDPGQGLRLIYYSQIVNDFQKGDIAEGYSVSREKKESFPLTVTSAQKNPTAFYLCASSAQGWNQPQHFGDGTRLSIL.